The T cell receptor (beta chain) under discussion was sequenced for a study of blood T cell repertoires in COVID-19. V was shortened by 4 bases and J by 3 bases, with 15 bases between the two germline ends. Germline V gene data show CDR1 as GTSNPN and CDR2 as SVGIG (reference sequence). This CDR3 region has 15 residues. This table comes from immunoSEQ multiplex PCR, and its TCRdb copy is limited to in-frame clones, with some not included. The sample includes a few hundred thousand clones, 75% to 90% seen only once; the top ten take 6.3%. The TCR was taken from a woman between 50 and 59 years old with COVID-19, enrolled during active disease. Specimen: peripheral blood. The rearrangement uses TRBV30 and TRBJ2-2; the D gene is possibly TRBD1 (5 bases). CDR3 sequence (DNA): TGTGCCTGGAAGGGGTTCCCAGACTACACCGGGGAGCTGTTTTTT. Amino acid sequence: CAWKGFPDYTGELFF.